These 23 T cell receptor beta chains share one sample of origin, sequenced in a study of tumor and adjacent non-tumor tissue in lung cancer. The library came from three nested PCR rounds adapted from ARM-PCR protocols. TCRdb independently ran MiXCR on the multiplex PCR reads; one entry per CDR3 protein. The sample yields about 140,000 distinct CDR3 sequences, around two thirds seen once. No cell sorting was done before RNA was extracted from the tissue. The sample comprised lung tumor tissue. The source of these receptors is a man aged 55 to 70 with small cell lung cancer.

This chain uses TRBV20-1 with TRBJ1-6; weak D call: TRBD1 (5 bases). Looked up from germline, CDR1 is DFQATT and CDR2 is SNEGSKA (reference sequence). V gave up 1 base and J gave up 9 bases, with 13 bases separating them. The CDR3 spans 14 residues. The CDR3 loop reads CSARVGGMGSPLHF. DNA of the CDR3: TGCAGTGCTAGAGTCGGGGGGATGGGTTCACCCCTCCACTTT.

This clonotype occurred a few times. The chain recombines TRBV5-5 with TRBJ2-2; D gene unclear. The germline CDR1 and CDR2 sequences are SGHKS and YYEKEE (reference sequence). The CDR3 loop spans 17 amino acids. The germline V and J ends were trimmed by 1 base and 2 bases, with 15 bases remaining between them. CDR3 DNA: TGTGCCAGCAGCTTGTTACGAGCCTCCTCTAACACCGGGGAGCTGTTTTTT. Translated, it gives CASSLLRASSNTGELFF.

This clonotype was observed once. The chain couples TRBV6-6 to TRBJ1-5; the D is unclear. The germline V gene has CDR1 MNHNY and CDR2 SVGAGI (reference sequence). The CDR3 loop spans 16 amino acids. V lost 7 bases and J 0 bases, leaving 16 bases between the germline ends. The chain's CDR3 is CASTKRVGNSNQPQHF. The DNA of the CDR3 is TGTGCCAGCACAAAGAGGGTGGGGAATAGCAATCAGCCCCAGCATTTT.

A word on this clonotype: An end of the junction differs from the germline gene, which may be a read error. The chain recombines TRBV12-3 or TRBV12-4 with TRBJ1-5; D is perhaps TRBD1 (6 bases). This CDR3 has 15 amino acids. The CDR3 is CASKGDAGFNQPQHF. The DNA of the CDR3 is TGTGCCAGCAAGGGGGACGCAGGATTCAATCAGCCCCAACATTTT.

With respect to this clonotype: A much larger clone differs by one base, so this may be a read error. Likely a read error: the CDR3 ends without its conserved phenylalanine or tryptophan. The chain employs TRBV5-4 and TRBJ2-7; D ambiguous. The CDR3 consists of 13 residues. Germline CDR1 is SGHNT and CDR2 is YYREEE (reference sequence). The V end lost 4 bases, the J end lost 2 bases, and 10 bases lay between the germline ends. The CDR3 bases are TGTGCCAGCAGCAACGGCGGTACCTACGAGCAGTACTCC. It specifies CASSNGGTYEQYS.

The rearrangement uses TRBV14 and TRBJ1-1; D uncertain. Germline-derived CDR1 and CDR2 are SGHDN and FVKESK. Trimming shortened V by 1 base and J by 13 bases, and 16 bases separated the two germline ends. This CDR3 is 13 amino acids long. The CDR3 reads CASSQVRVSEVFF. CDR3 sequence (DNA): TGTGCCAGCAGCCAAGTTCGGGTGTCTGAGGTTTTCTTT.

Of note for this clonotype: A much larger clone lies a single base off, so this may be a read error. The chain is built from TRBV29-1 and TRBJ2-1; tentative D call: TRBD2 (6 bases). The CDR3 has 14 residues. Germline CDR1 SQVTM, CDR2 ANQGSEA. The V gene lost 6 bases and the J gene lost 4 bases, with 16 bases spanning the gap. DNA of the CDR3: TGCAGCGTCCAACGGGACTGGGATTACAATGAGCAGTTCTTC. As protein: CSVQRDWDYNEQFF.

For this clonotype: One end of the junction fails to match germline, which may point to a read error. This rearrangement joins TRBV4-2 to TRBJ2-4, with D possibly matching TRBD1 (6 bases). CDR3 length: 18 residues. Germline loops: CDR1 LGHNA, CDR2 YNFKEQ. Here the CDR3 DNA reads TGTGCCAGCAGACAAGATGTGCGCCCAGGACAGCCTAGAGACATTCAGTACTTC. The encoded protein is CASRQDVRPGQPRDIQYF.

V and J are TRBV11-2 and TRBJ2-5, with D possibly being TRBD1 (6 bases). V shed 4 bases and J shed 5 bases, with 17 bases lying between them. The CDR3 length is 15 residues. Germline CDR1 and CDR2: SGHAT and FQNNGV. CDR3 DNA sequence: TGTGCCAGCAGCTACACCCGACAGGTTGGTGAGACCCAGTACTTC. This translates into CASSYTRQVGETQYF.

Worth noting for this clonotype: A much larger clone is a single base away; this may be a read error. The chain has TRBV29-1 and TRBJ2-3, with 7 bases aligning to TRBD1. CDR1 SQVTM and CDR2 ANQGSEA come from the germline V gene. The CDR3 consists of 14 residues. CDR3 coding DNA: TGCAGCGCGAGACAGGGCATTAGCACAGAGACGCAGTATTTT. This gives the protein CSARQGISTETQYF.

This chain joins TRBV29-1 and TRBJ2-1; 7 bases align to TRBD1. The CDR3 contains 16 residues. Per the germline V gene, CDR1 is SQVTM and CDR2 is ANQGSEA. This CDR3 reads CGAPRGQLSSYNEQFF. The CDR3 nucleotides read TGCGGCGCTCCAAGGGGACAGCTGAGCTCCTACAATGAGCAGTTCTTC.

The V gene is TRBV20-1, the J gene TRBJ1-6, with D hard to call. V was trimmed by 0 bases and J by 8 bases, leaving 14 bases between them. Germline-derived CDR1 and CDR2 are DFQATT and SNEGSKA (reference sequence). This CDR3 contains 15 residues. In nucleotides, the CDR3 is TGCAGTGCTAGAGATTTCAGTACCAAGCATTCACCCCTCCACTTT. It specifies CSARDFSTKHSPLHF.

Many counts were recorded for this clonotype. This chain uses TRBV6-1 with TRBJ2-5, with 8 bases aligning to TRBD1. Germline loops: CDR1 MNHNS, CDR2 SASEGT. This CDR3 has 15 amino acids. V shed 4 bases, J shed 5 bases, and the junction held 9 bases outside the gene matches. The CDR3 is CASSVMGQAGETQYF. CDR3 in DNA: TGTGCCAGCAGTGTTATGGGACAGGCGGGGGAGACCCAGTACTTC.

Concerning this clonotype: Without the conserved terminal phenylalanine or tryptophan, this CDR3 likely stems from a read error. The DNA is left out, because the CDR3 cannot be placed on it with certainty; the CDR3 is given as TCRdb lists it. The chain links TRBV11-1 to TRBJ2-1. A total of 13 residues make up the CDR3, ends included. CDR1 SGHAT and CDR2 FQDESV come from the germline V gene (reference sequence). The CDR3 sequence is CASSLDGNNERFL.

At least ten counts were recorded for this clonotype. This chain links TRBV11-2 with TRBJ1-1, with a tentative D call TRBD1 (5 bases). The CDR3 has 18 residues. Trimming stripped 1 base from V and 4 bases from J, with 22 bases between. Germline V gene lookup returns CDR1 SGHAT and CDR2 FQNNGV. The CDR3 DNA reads TGTGCCAGCAGCTTAGCGGGGCCTAGGAGGGGATGGAGCACTGAAGCTTTCTTT. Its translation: CASSLAGPRRGWSTEAFF.

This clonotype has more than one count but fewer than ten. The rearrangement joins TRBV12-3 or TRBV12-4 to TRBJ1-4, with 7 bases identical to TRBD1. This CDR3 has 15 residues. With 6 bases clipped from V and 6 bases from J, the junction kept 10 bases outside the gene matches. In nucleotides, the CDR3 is TGTGCCAGCAGATTTACGACAGGGATCGATGAAAAACTGTTTTTT. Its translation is CASRFTTGIDEKLFF.

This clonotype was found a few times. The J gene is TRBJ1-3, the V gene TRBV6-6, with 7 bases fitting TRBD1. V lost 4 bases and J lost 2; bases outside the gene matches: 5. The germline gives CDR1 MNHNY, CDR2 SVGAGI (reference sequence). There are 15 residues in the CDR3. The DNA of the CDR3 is TGTGCCAGCAGTTTGAACAGGGGTACTGGAAACACCATATATTTT. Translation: CASSLNRGTGNTIYF.

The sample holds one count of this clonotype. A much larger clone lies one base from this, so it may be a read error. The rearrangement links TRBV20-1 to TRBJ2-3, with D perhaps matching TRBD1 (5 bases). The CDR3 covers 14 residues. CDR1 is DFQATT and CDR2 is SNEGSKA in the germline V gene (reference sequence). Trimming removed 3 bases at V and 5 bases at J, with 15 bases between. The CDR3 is CSASDSGQGDTQYF. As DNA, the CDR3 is TGCAGTGCTAGTGACAGTGGGCAAGGAGATACGCAGTATTTT.

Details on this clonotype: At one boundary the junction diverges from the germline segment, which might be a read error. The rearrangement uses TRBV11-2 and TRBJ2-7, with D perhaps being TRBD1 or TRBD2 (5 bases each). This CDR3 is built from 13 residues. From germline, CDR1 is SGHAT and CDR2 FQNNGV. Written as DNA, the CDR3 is TGTGCCAGCAGATTAGAGGGGTACTGCGAGCAGTACTTC. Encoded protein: CASRLEGYCEQYF.

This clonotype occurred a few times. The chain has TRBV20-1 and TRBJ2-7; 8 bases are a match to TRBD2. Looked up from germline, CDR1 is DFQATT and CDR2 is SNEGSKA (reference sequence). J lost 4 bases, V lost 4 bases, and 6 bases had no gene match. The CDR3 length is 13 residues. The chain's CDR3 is CSAMAGGIYEQYF. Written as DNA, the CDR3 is TGCAGTGCTATGGCGGGAGGTATTTACGAGCAGTACTTC.

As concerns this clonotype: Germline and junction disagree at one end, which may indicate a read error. The CDR3 DNA reads as TGCAGTGCTATCAGGGACTACAATGAGCACTTCTTC. This codes for CSAIRDYNEHFF. The chain joins TRBV20-1 to TRBJ2-1; 7 bases are a match to TRBD2. Germline values: CDR1 DFQATT, CDR2 SNEGSKA (reference sequence). The CDR3 runs 12 residues.

This CDR3 reads CASSEFYEWYF. CDR3 nucleotide sequence: TGTGCCAGCAGTGAATTCTACGAGTGGTACTTC. This chain uses TRBV6-1 with TRBJ2-7; no reliable D call. Per germline, CDR1 MNHNS and CDR2 SASEGT. The V and J ends lost 2 bases and 12 bases respectively, with 11 bases between them. There are 11 residues in the CDR3.

The CDR3 is CSFLTGGTEAFF. The CDR3 DNA is TGCAGCTTTCTGACAGGTGGCACTGAAGCTTTCTTT. The chain is built from TRBV29-1 and TRBJ1-1, with D maybe TRBD1 (6 bases). Germline V CDR1 and CDR2: SQVTM, ANQGSEA. The CDR3 is 12 amino acids. Trimming cost V 8 bases and J 4 bases, with 14 bases left between them. The whole variable domain, remainder taken from reference TRBV29-1 and TRBJ1-1, is SAVISQKPSRDICQRGTSLTIQCQVDSQVTMMFWYRQQPGQSLTLIATANQGSEATYESGFVIDKFPISRPNLTFSTLTVSNMSPEDSSIYLCSFLTGGTEAFFGQGTRLTVV.